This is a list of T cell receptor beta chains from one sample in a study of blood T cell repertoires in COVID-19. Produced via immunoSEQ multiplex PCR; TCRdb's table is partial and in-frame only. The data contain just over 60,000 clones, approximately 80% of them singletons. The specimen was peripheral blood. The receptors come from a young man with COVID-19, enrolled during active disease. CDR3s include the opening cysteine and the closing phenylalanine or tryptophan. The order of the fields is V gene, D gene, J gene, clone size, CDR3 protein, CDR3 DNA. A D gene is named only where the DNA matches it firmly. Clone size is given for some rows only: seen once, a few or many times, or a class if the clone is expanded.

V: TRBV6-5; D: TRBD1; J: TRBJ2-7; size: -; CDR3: CASSEWTGAPYEQYF; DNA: TGTGCCAGCAGCGAGTGGACAGGGGCCCCCTACGAGCAGTACTTC
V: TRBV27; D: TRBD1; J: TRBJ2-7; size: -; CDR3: CASSSPGQATYEQYF; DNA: TGTGCCAGCAGTTCGCCGGGACAGGCAACCTACGAGCAGTACTTC
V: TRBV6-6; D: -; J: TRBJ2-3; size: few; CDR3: CASSQRSVSTDTQYF; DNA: TGTGCCAGCAGTCAGCGATCAGTCTCCACAGATACGCAGTATTTT
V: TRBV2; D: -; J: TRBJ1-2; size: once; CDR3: CASSVDLSNYGYTF; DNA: TGTGCCAGCAGTGTGGACTTATCAAACTATGGCTACACCTTC
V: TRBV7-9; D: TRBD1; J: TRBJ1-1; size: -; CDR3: CASTNPEGATTEAFF; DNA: TGTGCCAGCACCAATCCTGAGGGGGCAACAACTGAAGCTTTCTTT
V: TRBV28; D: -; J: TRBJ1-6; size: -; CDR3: CASSLGRYTRLNSPLHF; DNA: TGTGCCAGCAGTTTAGGGAGGTATACCCGTCTCAATTCACCCCTCCACTTT
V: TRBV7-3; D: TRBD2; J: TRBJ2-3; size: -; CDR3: CASSSRGGPGDTQYF; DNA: TGTGCCAGCAGCTCCCGCGGGGGGCCCGGAGATACGCAGTATTTT
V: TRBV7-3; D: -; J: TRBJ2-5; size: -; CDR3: CASSRGREETQYF; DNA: TGTGCCAGCAGCAGGGGAAGGGAAGAGACCCAGTACTTC
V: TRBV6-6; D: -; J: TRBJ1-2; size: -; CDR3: CASSAGGVDYGYTF; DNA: TGTGCCAGCAGTGCGGGGGGCGTGGACTATGGCTACACCTTC
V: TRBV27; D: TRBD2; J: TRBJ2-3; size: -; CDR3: CASSRLAYSSTDTQYF; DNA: TGTGCCAGCAGCCGACTAGCGTACTCTAGCACAGATACGCAGTATTTT
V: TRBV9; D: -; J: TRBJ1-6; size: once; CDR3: CASRREDLPNSPLHF; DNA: TGTGCCAGCAGGCGGGAAGATTTACCCAATTCACCCCTCCACTTT
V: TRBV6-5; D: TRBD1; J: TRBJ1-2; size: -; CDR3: CASSQTGGVPGYTF; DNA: TGTGCCAGCAGCCAGACAGGGGGCGTACCTGGCTACACCTTC
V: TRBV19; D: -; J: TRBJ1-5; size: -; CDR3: CATQSRDLRDQPQHF; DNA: TGTGCCACTCAATCCAGGGATTTAAGGGATCAGCCCCAGCATTTT
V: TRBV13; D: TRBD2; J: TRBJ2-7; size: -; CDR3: CASSPSGRGSYEQYF; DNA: TGTGCCAGCAGCCCATCAGGGAGGGGCTCCTACGAGCAGTACTTC
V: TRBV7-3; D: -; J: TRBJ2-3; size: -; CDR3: CASSLYSTDTDTQYF; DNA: TGTGCCAGCAGCTTGTACTCGACAGACACAGATACGCAGTATTTT
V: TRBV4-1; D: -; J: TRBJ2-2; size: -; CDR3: CASSPLAGSTGELFF; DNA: TGCGCCAGCAGCCCCCTGGCGGGAAGTACCGGGGAGCTGTTTTTT
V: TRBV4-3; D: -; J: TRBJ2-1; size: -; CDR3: CASSQYEGDGIVNEQFF; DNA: TGCGCCAGCAGCCAATATGAGGGGGATGGAATAGTAAATGAGCAGTTCTTC
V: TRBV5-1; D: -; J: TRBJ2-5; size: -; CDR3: CASGYAAGAQETQYF; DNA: TGCGCCAGCGGCTACGCGGCGGGGGCCCAAGAGACCCAGTACTTC
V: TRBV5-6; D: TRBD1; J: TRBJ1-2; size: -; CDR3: CASSLVRDSLNYGYTF; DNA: TGTGCCAGCAGCTTAGTCCGGGACAGCCTTAACTATGGCTACACCTTC
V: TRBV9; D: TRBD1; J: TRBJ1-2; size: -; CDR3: CASSVATGAVYGYTF; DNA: TGTGCCAGCAGCGTAGCTACAGGGGCGGTCTATGGCTACACCTTC
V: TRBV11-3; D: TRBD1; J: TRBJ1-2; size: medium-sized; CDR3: CASSGVPGQGGGYTF; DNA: TGTGCCAGCAGCGGAGTTCCGGGACAGGGCGGTGGCTACACCTTC
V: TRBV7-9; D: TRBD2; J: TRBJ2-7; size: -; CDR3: CASSDEIRDYSYEQYF; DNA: TGTGCCAGCAGCGACGAAATCCGGGACTACTCCTACGAGCAGTACTTC
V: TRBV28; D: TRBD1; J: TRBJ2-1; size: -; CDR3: CATGDRNSLEQFF; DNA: TGTGCGACCGGGGACAGGAACAGTCTTGAGCAGTTCTTC
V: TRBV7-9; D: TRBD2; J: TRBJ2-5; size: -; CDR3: CASSLDGGFLETQYF; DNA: TGTGCCAGCAGCTTAGACGGGGGGTTTTTGGAGACCCAGTACTTC
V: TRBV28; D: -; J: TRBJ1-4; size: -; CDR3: CASSLRGEKLFF; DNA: TGTGCCAGCAGTTTGAGGGGGGAAAAACTGTTTTTT
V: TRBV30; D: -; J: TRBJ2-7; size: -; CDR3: CAWSPPWGTPNNYEQYF; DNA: TGTGCCTGGAGTCCCCCCTGGGGGACACCTAATAACTACGAGCAGTACTTC
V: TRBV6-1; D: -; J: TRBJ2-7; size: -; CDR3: CASSESSGRYHEQYF; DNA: TGTGCCAGCAGTGAATCCAGCGGGCGGTACCACGAGCAGTACTTC
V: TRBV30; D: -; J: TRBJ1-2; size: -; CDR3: CAWSVLAGNGYTF; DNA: TGTGCCTGGAGTGTTCTGGCAGGGAATGGCTACACCTTC
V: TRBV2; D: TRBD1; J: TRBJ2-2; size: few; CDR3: CAGGTGAVTPGELFF; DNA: TGTGCAGGAGGGACAGGGGCCGTAACCCCCGGGGAGCTGTTTTTT
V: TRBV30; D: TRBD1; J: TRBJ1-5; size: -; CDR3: CAWNRQGANQPQHF; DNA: TGTGCCTGGAACAGACAGGGGGCTAATCAGCCCCAGCATTTT
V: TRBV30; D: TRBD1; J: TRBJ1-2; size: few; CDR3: CAWYGGTGLNYGYTF; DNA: TGTGCCTGGTATGGAGGGACAGGCCTTAACTATGGCTACACCTTC
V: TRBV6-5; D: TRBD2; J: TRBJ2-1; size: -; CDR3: CASRRTSLYNEQFF; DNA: TGTGCCAGCAGGCGGACTAGCCTCTACAATGAGCAGTTCTTC
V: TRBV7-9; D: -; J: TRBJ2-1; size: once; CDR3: CASSFPGGPGNEQFF; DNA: TGTGCCAGCAGTTTCCCCGGGGGGCCGGGGAATGAGCAGTTCTTC
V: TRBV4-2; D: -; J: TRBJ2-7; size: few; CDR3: CASSQERSSYEQYF; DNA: TGTGCCAGCAGCCAAGAGAGATCCTCTTACGAGCAGTACTTC
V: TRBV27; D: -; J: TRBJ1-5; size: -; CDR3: CASSPQGLVKPQHF; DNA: TGTGCCAGCAGTCCCCAGGGACTCGTCAAGCCCCAGCATTTT
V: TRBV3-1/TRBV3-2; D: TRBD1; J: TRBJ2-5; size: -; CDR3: CASSDTTGGNTQYF; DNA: TGTGCCAGCAGCGATACTACAGGGGGTAACACCCAGTACTTC
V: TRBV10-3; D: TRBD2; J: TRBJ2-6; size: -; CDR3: CAISESSSGGARGANVLTF; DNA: TGTGCCATCAGTGAGTCGAGTAGCGGGGGTGCTCGAGGGGCCAACGTCCTGACTTTC
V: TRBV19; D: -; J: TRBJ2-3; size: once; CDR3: CASSITRTITDTQYF; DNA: TGTGCCAGTAGTATTACTAGAACGATCACAGATACGCAGTATTTT